This TCR beta chain was captured in a study of blood T cell repertoires in COVID-19. Trimming took 5 bases from V and 7 from J, leaving 17 bases between them. The CDR3 is 14 amino acids. Germline V gene data show CDR1 as MNHEY and CDR2 as SMNVEV (reference sequence). Generated by immunoSEQ multiplex PCR, the TCRdb table keeps only in-frame clones and is missing some. Of 18,000 or so clones listed, 80% are singletons. Source material: peripheral blood. This rearrangement joins TRBV27 to TRBJ1-2; TRBD1 might be the D (6 bases). The source of this sequence is a man older than 75 with acute or convalescent COVID-19. The CDR3, as DNA: TGTGCCAGCAGTCGCCTACAGGGAGATGGTGGCTACACCTTC. It is translated as CASSRLQGDGGYTF.